These 3 T cell receptor beta chains were sequenced from one sample in a study of post-analysis software for immune sequencing data. Broader study findings: When patients were compared with controls, a handful of TRBV segments were more frequent, TRBV5-6, TRBV5-1 and TRBV20-1 among them.

Prepared libraries of TCR beta cDNA carried unique molecular identifiers. TCRdb re-called the PCR reads through MiXCR, storing one row per CDR3 protein. The repertoire holds 150,000 to 200,000 distinct CDR3 sequences, 25% to 35% seen once, with around 1.5% in the top ten. These receptors have no known antigen. Sample: blood. Source of these receptors: a girl under 18 with multiple sclerosis.

This clonotype was seen a few times. The chain's CDR3 is CATAGASYSYNEQFF. Here the CDR3 DNA reads TGTGCCACCGCTGGCGCGAGTTACTCCTACAATGAGCAGTTCTTC. V and J are TRBV6-1 and TRBJ2-1; unclear D gene. The length of the CDR3 is 15 residues. CDR1 MNHNS and CDR2 SASEGT come from the germline V gene. The germline V and J ends were trimmed by 10 bases and 0 bases, with 16 bases remaining between them.

This clonotype was counted a few times. This sequence joins TRBV27 and TRBJ1-1; possibly TRBD1 for D (5 bases). The V end was cut by 9 bases, the J end by 4 bases, with 15 bases between. Per the germline V gene, CDR1 is MNHEY and CDR2 is SMNVEV (reference sequence). The CDR3 runs to 13 residues. The CDR3 DNA follows: TGTGCCAGTAGCACGGGGCCGGGCACTGAAGCTTTCTTT. Amino acids: CASSTGPGTEAFF.

This clonotype was counted once. J is TRBJ1-2 and V is TRBV7-9; D ambiguous. The germline gives CDR1 SEHNR, CDR2 FQNEAQ (reference sequence). The CDR3 contains 16 residues. V lost 3 bases, J lost 1 base, and 15 bases lay in between. The CDR3 is CASSFPGIPLNYGYTF. CDR3 nucleotide sequence: TGTGCCAGCAGCTTCCCGGGGATCCCCCTTAACTATGGCTACACCTTC.